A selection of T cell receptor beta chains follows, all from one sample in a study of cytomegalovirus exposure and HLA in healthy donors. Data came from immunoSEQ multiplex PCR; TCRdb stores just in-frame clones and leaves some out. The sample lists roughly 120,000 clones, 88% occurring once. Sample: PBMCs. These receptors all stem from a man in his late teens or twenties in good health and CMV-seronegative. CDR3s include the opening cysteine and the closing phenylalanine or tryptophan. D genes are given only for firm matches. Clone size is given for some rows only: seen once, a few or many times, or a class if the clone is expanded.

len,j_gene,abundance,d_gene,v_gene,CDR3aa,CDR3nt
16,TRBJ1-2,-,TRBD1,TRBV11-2,CASSLGNGQGHYGYTF,TGTGCCAGCAGCTTAGGAAATGGACAGGGGCACTATGGCTACACCTTC
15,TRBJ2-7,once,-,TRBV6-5,CASSYGSRGITQQYF,TGTGCCAGCAGTTACGGAAGTCGAGGGATAACTCAGCAGTACTTC
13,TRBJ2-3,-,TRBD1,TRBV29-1,CSAGGFGTDTQYF,TGCAGCGCAGGGGGATTCGGCACAGATACGCAGTATTTT
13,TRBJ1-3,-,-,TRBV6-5,CASTPGPGNTIYF,TGTGCCAGCACGCCCGGTCCGGGAAACACCATATATTTT
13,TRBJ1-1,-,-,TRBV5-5,CASSLTADTEAFF,TGTGCCAGCAGCTTGACAGCGGACACTGAAGCTTTCTTT
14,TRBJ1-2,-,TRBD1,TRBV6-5,CASSTRQGRTGYTF,TGTGCCAGCAGTACCCGACAGGGCCGAACAGGCTACACCTTC
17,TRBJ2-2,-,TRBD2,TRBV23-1,CASSQSVSSGGTGELFF,TGCGCCAGCAGTCAATCAGTAAGTAGCGGGGGTACCGGGGAGCTGTTTTTT
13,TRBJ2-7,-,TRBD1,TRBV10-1,CASSAGGLGEQYF,TGCGCCAGCTCCGCAGGGGGCTTGGGGGAGCAGTACTTC
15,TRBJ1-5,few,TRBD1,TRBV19,CASSKGQGNNQPQHF,TGTGCCAGTAGTAAGGGACAGGGGAACAATCAGCCCCAGCATTTT
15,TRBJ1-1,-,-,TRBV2,CASSDVSGREAEAFF,TGTGCCAGCAGTGATGTGTCGGGCAGGGAGGCTGAAGCTTTCTTT
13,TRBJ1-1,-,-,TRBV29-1,CSVGETGATEAFF,TGCAGCGTCGGAGAGACCGGTGCCACTGAAGCTTTCTTT
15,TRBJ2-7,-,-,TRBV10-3,CAISESPGEPDEQYF,TGTGCCATCAGTGAGTCTCCAGGGGAACCTGACGAGCAGTACTTC
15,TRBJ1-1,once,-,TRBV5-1,CASSLVLSGEAEAFF,TGCGCCAGCAGCTTGGTTTTATCGGGGGAGGCTGAAGCTTTCTTT
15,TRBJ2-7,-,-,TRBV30,CAWSVQGGGYYEQYF,TGTGCCTGGAGTGTCCAGGGAGGAGGGTACTACGAGCAGTACTTC
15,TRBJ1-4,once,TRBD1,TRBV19,CASSWRGQGNEKLFF,TGTGCCAGTAGTTGGAGGGGACAGGGTAATGAAAAACTGTTTTTT
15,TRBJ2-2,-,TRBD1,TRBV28,CASSLDRVGTGELFF,TGTGCCAGCAGCCTTGACAGGGTCGGAACCGGGGAGCTGTTTTTT
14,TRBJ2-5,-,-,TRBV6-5,CASSPTRVQETQYF,TGTGCCAGCAGCCCCACACGGGTACAAGAGACCCAGTACTTC
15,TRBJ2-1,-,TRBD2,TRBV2,CASSELVAGGSEQFF,TGTGCCAGCAGTGAATTAGTAGCGGGAGGGTCAGAGCAGTTCTTC
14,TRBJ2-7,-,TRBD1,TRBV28,CASSWPGQGNEQYF,TGTGCCAGCAGTTGGCCGGGACAGGGCAACGAGCAGTACTTC
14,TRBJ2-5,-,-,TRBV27,CASRVEGEGETQYF,TGTGCCAGCAGAGTAGAGGGGGAAGGAGAGACCCAGTACTTC
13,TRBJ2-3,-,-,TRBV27,CASSTTLSDTQYF,TGTGCCAGCAGTACTACGTTGTCAGATACGCAGTATTTT
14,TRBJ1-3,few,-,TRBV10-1,CASSESGDGNTIYF,TGCGCCAGCAGTGAATCGGGGGACGGAAACACCATATATTTT
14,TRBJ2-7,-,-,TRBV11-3,CASSSGRTVSEQYF,TGTGCCAGCAGCTCGGGACGGACAGTCTCCGAGCAGTACTTC
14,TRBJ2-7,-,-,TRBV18,CASSPPYGVYEQYF,TGTGCCAGCTCACCACCTTACGGTGTCTACGAGCAGTACTTC
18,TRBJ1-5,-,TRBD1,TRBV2,CASSELPGQGFYNQPQHF,TGTGCCAGCAGTGAACTTCCGGGACAGGGATTTTACAATCAGCCCCAGCATTTT